What follows are 5 T cell receptor beta chains derived from one specimen sequenced in a study of immune aging and cytomegalovirus after organ transplant. Cells were captured in microwells, and libraries were made with BD Rhapsody targeted mRNA and AbSeq chemistry. MiXCR was run by TCRdb on the single-cell sequencing reads, yielding one entry per CDR3 protein. There are roughly 23,000 distinct CDR3 sequences in the sample; about a third occur only once, and less than 30% lies in the top ten. The time point was: five sample-tagged time points from pre-transplant (day -1) to day 368 post-transplant, pooled. These TCRs' antigens remain unknown. Material: CMV peptide-activated CD4+ and CD8+ T cells sorted from blood, obtained at five time points, pooled. The subset was: sorted CD8+CD137+ and CD4+CD154+ T cells after about 11 h CMV IE-1 peptide stimulation. Every receptor here comes from a female donor who had a heart transplant and CMV viremia.

This clonotype rates as medium-sized. The chain combines TRBV20-1 with TRBJ1-1; D not certain. The CDR3 has 12 residues. The germline V gene has CDR1 DFQATT and CDR2 SNEGSKA (reference sequence). With 5 bases removed from V and 6 bases from J, the gap between germline ends came to 13 bases. The CDR3 DNA follows: TGCAGTGCTCCGGCCAACGGGGCTGAAGCTTTCTTT. This translates into CSAPANGAEAFF.

The chain uses TRBV4-3 and TRBJ2-1; 13 nucleotides align to TRBD2. The V and J ends lost 1 base and 8 bases, in that order; junction bases with no gene match: 5. The CDR3 runs to 16 residues. CDR1 is LGHNA and CDR2 is YSLEER in the germline V gene. The CDR3 DNA reads TGCGCCAGCAGCCAAGCCGGGACTAGCGGGACTTATGAGCAGTTCTTC. Residues: CASSQAGTSGTYEQFF.

The CDR3 loop is CAIRDTSNYGYTF. The CDR3 nucleotides are TGTGCCATCCGGGACACGTCTAACTATGGCTACACCTTC. This chain uses TRBV10-3 with TRBJ1-2, with a tentative D call TRBD1 (6 bases). Trimming cost V 8 bases and J 0 bases, with 10 bases left between them. Germline V gene lookup returns CDR1 ENHRY and CDR2 SYGVKD. The CDR3 covers 13 residues.

At least ten counts were recorded for this clonotype. The junction shows a germline mismatch at one end, possibly a read error. The chain has TRBV19 and TRBJ2-3; TRBD2 might be the D (6 bases). This CDR3 contains 13 residues. Germline V gives CDR1 LNHDA, CDR2 SQIVND (reference sequence). The CDR3 region has the DNA TGTGCCAGTAGTATCCGCGGGGTGGTTACGCGGTATTTT. Translating it yields CASSIRGVVTRYF. The variable domain in full, with the rest retrieved from reference TRBV19 and TRBJ2-3, is DGGITQSPKYLFRKEGQNVTLSCEQNLNHDAMYWYRQDPGQGLRLIYYSQIVNDFQKGDIAEGYSVSREKKESFPLTVTSAQKNPTAFYLCASSIRGVVTRYFGPGTRLTVL.

On this clonotype: A junction boundary mismatches the germline segment, possibly from a read error. V and J are TRBV9 and TRBJ1-2; 8 positions match TRBD1. CDR3 length: 14 residues. Germline values: CDR1 SGDLS, CDR2 YYNGEE. Here the CDR3 DNA reads TGTCCCAGCAGTGACGGACAGGGTGTTTTTGGCTACACCTTC. Translating gives CPSSDGQGVFGYTF.